This T cell receptor beta chain was retrieved from a study of OX40 agonist ivuxolimab in advanced cancers. Concerning the study at large: Ivuxolimab, which targeted the costimulatory receptor OX40 (CD134), was an agonistic, fully human IgG2 monoclonal antibody. The paper covers the monotherapy dose-escalation part of the phase I ivuxolimab trial, which included N ≈ 50 patients. In the dose-escalation cohort, 82.7% of patients were male, and the mean age was roughly 60 years, with a range of about 23 to 90. Three dose-escalation patients achieved partial responses, one with hepatocellular carcinoma and two with cutaneous melanoma. Peripheral TCRbeta sequencing aimed to test whether ivuxolimab altered TCR sequence diversity and caused clonal T-cell expansion. Prior anti-PD-1, anti-PD-L1 or anti-CTLA-4 therapy was permitted, and less than 45% of dose-escalation patients had received checkpoint inhibitors. Intravenous ivuxolimab was administered to patients every 2 weeks at six dose levels: 0.01, 0.1, 0.3, 1.5, 3 and 10 mg/kg. Among the roughly 50 dose-escalation patients, about 19 had hepatocellular carcinoma, 15 or so melanoma, 9 renal cell carcinoma and 9 head and neck cancer. Overall study outcomes, separate from this receptor: In the 0.1-3.0 mg/kg groups, partial responders had among the lowest normalized peripheral clonal expansion, particularly in CD8+ T cells. Antigen specificity was not determined for the clonally expanded peripheral T cells. After ivuxolimab, CD8+ T cells had more expanded clones than CD4+ T cells on average. Low levels of normalized T-cell clonal expansion were also seen in some patients who did not respond. At doses of 0.1 to 3.0 mg/kg, clonal expansion of both CD4+ and CD8+ T cells in blood was seen between baseline and week 6.

The CDR3 covers 15 residues, taking in both the cysteine and the phenylalanine. The CDR3 DNA has 45 bases and is translated from base 1. CDR1 and CDR2 are read off the germline V gene (reference sequence) as PRHDT and FYEKMQ. V drops 3 bases and J drops 3 bases, leaving 14 bases in between. Patients with a history of autoimmune disease or receiving systemic immunosuppression were excluded from the trial. Peripheral blood for TCR sequencing was drawn from every dose cohort at baseline, at cycle 4 day 1 and at cycle 7 day 1. The samples were drawn from a first-in-human, open-label, multicenter phase I dose-escalation trial of ivuxolimab. Adults with locally advanced or metastatic melanoma, renal cell, hepatocellular, or head and neck squamous cell carcinoma were enrolled in the trial. Before TCR sequencing, CD4+ and CD8+ T cells were separately sorted from peripheral blood. This clone was seen once. Its cognate antigen has yet to be identified. No much larger clone exists at a distance of one base, and base qualities are not known.

Genomic DNA was extracted from sorted cells for sequencing of the TCRbeta CDR3 region. The immunoSEQ Assay was used for sequencing of TCRbeta CDR3 regions. What TCRdb holds here is the immuneACCESS table cut down to in-frame rearrangements. Part of the clones is not present; checked against another copy, under half of the missing clones reflect an unresolved V gene, and the others are unexplained. This sample has tens of thousands of clones in its table, and 88% of those were observed once. The ten largest make up about 13% of the sample. The receptor comes from an adult with an advanced solid tumor such as melanoma, head and neck, liver or kidney cancer. Material: CD4+ or CD8+ T cells sorted from blood, obtained in a trial of the OX40 agonist ivuxolimab. The rearranged chain carries TRBV13 and TRBJ1-1; possibly the D gene is TRBD1, per 6 matching bases. The DNA sequence is TGTGCCAGCAGCTTCCGTCCAGGGGAGGACACTGAAGCTTTCTTT. Translated, this is CASSFRPGEDTEAFF.